This T cell receptor (beta chain) was sequenced for a study of OX40 agonist ivuxolimab in advanced cancers. Assay: immunoSEQ multiplex PCR; the TCRdb copy retains only in-frame clones and omits some. The sample holds tens of thousands of clones, 80% to 90% seen once. Germline V lookup: CDR1 SGHRS, CDR2 YFSETQ. This CDR3 is built from 15 residues. V was cut by 2 bases and J by 4 bases, with 15 bases left in between. Study results and caveats: Both CD4+ and CD8+ T cell populations in blood had undergone clonal expansion by week 6 at 0.1 to 3.0 mg/kg.

A single count supports this clone. No antigen is known for it. V usage is TRBV5-1 and J usage is TRBJ2-5; TRBD1 is a possible D gene (6 bases). This material consisted of CD4+ or CD8+ T cells sorted from blood, taken in a trial of the OX40 agonist ivuxolimab. This receptor was taken from an adult with an advanced solid tumor such as melanoma, head and neck, liver or kidney cancer. CDR3 region: CASSFEQGMGETQYF. For the CDR3, the DNA is TGCGCCAGCAGCTTTGAACAGGGAATGGGAGAGACCCAGTACTTC.